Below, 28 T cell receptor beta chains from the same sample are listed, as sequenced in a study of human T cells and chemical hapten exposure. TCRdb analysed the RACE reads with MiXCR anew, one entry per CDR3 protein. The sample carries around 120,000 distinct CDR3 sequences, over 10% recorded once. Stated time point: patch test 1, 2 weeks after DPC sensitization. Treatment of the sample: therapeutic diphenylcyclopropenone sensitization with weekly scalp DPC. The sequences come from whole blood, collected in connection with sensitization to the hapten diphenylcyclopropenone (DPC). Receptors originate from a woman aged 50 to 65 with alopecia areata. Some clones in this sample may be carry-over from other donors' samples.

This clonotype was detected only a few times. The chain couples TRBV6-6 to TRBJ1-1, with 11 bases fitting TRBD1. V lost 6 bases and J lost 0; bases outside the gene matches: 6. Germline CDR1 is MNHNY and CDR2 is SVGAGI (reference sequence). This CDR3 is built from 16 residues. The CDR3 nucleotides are TGTGCCAGCAGGTCAGGACAGGGGGCATTGAACACTGAAGCTTTCTTT. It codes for CASRSGQGALNTEAFF.

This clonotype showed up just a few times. The CDR3 reads CASSLRSPGAGELFF. As DNA, the CDR3 is TGTGCCAGCAGTTTAAGATCCCCGGGAGCCGGGGAGCTGTTTTTT. The chain uses TRBV12-3 or TRBV12-4 and TRBJ2-2; possibly TRBD2 for D (6 bases). V was trimmed by 2 bases and J by 6 bases, leaving 13 bases between them. The CDR3 sequence is 15 residues long.

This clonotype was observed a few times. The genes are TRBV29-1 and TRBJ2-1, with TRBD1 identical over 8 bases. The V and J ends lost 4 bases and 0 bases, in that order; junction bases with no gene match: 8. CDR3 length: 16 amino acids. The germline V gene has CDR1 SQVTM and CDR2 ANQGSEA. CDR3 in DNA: TGCAGCGTTGGACCCGGGACAGGCGCCTCCTACAATGAGCAGTTCTTC. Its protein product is CSVGPGTGASYNEQFF.

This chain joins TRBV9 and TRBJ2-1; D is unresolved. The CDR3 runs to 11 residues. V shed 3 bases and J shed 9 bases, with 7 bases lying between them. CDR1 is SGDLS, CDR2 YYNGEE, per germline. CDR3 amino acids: CASSDNSEQFF. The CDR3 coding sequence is TGTGCCAGCAGCGACAATAGTGAGCAGTTCTTC.

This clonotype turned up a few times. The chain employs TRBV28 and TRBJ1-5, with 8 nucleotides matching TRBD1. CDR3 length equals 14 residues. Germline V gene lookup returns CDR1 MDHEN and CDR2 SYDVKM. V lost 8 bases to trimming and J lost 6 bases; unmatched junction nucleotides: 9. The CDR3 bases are TGTGCCAGCGAGGTAACAGGGGGTTTTCAGCCCCAGCATTTT. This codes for CASEVTGGFQPQHF.

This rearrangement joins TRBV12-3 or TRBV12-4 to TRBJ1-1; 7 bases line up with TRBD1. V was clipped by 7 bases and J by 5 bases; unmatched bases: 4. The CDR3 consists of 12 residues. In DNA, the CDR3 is TGTGCCAGCAAGGCAGGGGGGACTGAAGCTTTCTTT. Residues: CASKAGGTEAFF.

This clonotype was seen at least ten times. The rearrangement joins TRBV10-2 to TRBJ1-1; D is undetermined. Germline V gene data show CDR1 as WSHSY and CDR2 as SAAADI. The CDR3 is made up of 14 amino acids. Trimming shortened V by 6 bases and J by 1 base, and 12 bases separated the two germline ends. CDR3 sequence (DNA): TGCGCCAGCAGCGTAGGTCAGCGGAACACTGAAGCTTTCTTT. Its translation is CASSVGQRNTEAFF.

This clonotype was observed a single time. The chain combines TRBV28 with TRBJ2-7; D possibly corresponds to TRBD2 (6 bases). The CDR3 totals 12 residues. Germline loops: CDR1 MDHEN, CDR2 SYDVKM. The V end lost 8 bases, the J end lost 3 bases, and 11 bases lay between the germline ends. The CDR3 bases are TGTGCCAGCCGGCGGGGAGGCTACGAGCAGTACTTC. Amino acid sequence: CASRRGGYEQYF.

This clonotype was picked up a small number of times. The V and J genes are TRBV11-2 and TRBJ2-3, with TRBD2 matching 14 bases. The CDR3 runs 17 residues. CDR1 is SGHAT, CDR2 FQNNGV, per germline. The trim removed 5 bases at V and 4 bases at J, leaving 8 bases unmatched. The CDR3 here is CASSPRTSGGWSDTQYF. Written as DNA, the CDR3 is TGTGCCAGCAGCCCAAGGACTAGCGGGGGGTGGTCAGATACGCAGTATTTT.

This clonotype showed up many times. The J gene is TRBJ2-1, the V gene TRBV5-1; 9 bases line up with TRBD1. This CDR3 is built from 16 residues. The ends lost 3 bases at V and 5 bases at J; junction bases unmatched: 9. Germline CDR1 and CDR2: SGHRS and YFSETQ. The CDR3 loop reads CASSSINRGQDNEQFF. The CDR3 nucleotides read TGCGCCAGCAGCTCTATCAACAGGGGGCAAGACAATGAGCAGTTCTTC.

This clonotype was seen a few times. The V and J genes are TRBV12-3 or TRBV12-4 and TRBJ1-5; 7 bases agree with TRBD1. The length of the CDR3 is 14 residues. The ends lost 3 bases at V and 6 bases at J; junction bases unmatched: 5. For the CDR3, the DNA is TGTGCCAGCAGTTTTCAGGGGGAGGGTCAGCCCCAGCATTTT. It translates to CASSFQGEGQPQHF.

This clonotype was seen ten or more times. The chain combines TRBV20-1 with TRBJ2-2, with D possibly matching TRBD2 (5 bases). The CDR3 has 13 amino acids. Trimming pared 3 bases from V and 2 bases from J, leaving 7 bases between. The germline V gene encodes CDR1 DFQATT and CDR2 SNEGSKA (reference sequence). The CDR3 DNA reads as TGCAGTGCTAGGGACTCAAACACCGGGGAGCTGTTTTTT. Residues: CSARDSNTGELFF.

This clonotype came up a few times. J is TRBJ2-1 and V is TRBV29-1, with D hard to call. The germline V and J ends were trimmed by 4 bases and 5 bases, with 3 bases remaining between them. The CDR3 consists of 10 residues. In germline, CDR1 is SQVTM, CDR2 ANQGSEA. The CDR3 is CSVADNEQFF. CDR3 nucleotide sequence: TGCAGCGTTGCCGACAATGAGCAGTTCTTC.

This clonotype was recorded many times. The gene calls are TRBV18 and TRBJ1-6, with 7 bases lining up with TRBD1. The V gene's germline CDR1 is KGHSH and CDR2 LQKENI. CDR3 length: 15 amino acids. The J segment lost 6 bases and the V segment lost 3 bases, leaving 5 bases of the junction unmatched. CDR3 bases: TGTGCCAGCTCACCCTCGGACAGGCTTAATTCACCCCTCCACTTT. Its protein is CASSPSDRLNSPLHF.

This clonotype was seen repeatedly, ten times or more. The CDR3 region has the DNA TGTGCCAGCTCACCTCGGGACGGGGGTTACTACGAGCAGTACTTC. Residues: CASSPRDGGYYEQYF. The chain uses TRBV18 and TRBJ2-7, with D perhaps TRBD2 (6 bases). The germline gives CDR1 KGHSH, CDR2 LQKENI. The V end lost 3 bases, the J end lost 3 bases, and 15 bases lay between the germline ends. The CDR3 has 15 amino acids.

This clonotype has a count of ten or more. This chain's CDR3 is CASSIPHAQGGNQPQHF. In DNA form, the CDR3 reads TGTGCCAGTAGTATCCCCCACGCCCAGGGAGGCAATCAGCCCCAGCATTTT. J is TRBJ1-5 and V is TRBV19, with D perhaps TRBD1 (5 bases). With 3 bases removed from V and 2 bases from J, the gap between germline ends came to 17 bases. The CDR3 spans 17 residues. The germline V gene encodes CDR1 LNHDA and CDR2 SQIVND (reference sequence). The variable domain in full, with the rest retrieved from reference TRBV19 and TRBJ1-5, is DGGITQSPKYLFRKEGQNVTLSCEQNLNHDAMYWYRQDPGQGLRLIYYSQIVNDFQKGDIAEGYSVSREKKESFPLTVTSAQKNPTAFYLCASSIPHAQGGNQPQHFGDGTRLSIL.

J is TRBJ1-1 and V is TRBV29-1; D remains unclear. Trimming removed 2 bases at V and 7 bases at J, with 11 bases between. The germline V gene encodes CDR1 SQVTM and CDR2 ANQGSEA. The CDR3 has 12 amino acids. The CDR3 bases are TGCAGCGTTGAAAGAGGGAGTGGTGAAGCTTTCTTT. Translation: CSVERGSGEAFF.

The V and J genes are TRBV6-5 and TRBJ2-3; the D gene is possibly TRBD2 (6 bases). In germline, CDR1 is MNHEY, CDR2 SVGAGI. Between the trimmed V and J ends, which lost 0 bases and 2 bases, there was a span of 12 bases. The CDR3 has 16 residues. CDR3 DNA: TGTGCCAGCAGTTACTCTTTAGCGGCTTTCACAGATACGCAGTATTTT. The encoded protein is CASSYSLAAFTDTQYF.

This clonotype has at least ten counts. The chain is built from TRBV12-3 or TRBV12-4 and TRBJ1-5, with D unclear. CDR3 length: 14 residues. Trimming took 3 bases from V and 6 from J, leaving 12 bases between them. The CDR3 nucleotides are TGTGCCAGCAGTTTTCAGGCGGGCGGTCAGCCCCAGCATTTT. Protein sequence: CASSFQAGGQPQHF.

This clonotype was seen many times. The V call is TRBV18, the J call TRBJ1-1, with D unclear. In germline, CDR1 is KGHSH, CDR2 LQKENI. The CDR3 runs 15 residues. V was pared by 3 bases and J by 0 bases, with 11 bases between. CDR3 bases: TGTGCCAGCTCACCGGGTATCGGAATGAACACTGAAGCTTTCTTT. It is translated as CASSPGIGMNTEAFF.

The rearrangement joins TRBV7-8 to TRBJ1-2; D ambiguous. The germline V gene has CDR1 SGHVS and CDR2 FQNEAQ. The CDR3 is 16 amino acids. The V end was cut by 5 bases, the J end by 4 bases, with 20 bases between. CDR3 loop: CASSPPSRNLAYGYTF. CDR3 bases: TGTGCCAGCAGCCCGCCTTCACGCAATCTAGCCTATGGCTACACCTTC.

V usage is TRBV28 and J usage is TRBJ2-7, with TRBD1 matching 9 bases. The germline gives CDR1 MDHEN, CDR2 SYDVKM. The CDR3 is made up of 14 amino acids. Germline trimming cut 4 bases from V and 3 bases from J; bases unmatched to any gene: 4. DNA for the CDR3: TGTGCCAGCAGTTCCCCGGGACAGGGCTACGAGCAGTACTTC. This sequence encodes CASSSPGQGYEQYF.

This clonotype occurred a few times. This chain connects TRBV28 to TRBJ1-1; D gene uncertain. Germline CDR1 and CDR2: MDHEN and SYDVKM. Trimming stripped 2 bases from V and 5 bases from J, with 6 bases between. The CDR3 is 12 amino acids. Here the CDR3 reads CASSLIRTEAFF. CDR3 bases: TGTGCCAGCAGTTTAATACGAACTGAAGCTTTCTTT.

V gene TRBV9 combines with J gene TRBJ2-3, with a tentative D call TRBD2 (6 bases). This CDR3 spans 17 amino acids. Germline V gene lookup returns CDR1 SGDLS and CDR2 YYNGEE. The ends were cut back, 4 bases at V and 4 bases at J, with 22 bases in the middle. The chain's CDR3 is CASSLEGPPISSDTQYF. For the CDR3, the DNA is TGTGCCAGCAGCTTGGAGGGACCGCCGATATCCTCAGATACGCAGTATTTT.

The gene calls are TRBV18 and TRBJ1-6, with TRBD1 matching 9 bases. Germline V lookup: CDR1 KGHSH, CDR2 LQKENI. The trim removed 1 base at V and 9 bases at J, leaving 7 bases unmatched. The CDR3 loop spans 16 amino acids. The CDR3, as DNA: TGTGCCAGCTCACCACGGGGGACAGGGTCTAGTTCACCCCTCCACTTT. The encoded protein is CASSPRGTGSSSPLHF.

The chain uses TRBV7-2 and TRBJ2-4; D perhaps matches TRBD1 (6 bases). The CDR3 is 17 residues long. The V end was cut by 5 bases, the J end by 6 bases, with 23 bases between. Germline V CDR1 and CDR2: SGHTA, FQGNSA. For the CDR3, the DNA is TGTGCCAGCAGCCTGATTACAGGGATCAGCTCTAGAAACATTCAGTACTTC. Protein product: CASSLITGISSRNIQYF.

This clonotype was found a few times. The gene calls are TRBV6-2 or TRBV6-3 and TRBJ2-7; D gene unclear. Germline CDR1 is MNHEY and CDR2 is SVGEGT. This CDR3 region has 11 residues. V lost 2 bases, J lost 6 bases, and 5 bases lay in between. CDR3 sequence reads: CASSYPTEQYF. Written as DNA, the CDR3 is TGTGCCAGCAGTTACCCGACCGAGCAGTACTTC.

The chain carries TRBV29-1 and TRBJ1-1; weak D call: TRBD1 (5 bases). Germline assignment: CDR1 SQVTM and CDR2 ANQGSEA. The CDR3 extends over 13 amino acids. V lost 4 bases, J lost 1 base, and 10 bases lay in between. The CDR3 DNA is TGCAGCGTTGCGGGACGCCAGAACACTGAAGCTTTCTTT. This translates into CSVAGRQNTEAFF.